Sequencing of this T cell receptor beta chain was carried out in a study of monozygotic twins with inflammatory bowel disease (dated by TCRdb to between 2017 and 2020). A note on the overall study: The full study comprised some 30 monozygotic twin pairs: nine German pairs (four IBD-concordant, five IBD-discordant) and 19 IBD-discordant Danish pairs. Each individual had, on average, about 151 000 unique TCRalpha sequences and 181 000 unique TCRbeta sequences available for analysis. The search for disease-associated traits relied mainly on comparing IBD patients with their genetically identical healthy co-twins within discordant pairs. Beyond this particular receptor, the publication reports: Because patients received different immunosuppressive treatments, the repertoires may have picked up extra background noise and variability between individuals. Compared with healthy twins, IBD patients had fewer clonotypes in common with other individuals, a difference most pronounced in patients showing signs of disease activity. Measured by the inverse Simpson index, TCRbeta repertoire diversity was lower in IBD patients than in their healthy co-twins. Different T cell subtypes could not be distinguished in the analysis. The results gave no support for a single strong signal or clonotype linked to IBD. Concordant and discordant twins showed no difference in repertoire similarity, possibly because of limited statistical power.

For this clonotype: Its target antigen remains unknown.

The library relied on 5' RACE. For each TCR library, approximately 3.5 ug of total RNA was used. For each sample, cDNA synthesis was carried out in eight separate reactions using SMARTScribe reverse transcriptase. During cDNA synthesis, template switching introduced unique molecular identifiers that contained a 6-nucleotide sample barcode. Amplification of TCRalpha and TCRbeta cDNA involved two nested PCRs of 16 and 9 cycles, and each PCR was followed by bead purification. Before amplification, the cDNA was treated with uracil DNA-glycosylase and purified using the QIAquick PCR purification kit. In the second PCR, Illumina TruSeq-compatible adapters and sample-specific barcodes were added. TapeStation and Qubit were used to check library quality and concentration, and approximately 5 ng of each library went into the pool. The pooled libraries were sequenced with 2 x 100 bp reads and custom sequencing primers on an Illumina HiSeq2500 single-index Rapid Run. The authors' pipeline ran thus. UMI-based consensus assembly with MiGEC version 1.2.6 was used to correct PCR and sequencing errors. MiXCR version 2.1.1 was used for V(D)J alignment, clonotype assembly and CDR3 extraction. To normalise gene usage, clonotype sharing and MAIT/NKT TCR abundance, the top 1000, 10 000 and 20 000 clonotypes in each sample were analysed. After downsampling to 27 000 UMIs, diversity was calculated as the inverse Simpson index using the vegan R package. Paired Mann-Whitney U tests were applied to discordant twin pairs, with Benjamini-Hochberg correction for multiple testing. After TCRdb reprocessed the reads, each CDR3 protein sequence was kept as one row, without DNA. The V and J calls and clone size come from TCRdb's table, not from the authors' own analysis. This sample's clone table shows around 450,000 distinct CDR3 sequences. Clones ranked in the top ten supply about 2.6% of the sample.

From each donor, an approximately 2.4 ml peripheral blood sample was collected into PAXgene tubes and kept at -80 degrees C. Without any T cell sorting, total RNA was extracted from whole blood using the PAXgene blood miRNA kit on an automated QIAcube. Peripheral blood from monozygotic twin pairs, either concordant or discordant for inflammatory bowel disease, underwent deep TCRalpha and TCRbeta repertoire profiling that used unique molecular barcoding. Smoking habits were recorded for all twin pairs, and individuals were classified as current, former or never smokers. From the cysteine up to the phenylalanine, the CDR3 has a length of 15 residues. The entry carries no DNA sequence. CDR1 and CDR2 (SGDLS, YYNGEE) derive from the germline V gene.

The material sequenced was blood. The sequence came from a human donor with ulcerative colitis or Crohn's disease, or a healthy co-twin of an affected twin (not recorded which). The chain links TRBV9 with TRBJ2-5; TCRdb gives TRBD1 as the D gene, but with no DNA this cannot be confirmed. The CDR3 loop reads CASSKNIGAGETQYF. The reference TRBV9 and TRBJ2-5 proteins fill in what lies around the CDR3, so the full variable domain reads DSGVTQTPKHLITATGQRVTLRCSPRSGDLSVYWYQQSLDQGLQFLIQYYNGEERAKGNILERFSAQQFPDLHSELNLSSLELGDSALYFCASSKNIGAGETQYFGPGTRLLVL.